Following are 22 T cell receptor beta chains from one sample sequenced in a study of shared T cell receptors in the human thymus (dated by TCRdb to the early 2020s). To prepare the library, the immunoSEQ multiplex PCR assay was applied. TCRdb stores this immuneACCESS table with in-frame sequences only. Part of the clones is absent; in the studies checked, under half of the shortfall reflects unresolved V genes, and no reason is known for the rest. The sample contains about 500,000 clones, approximately 78% of them found a single time. The ten largest make up roughly 0.013% of the sample. The same specimen was also included in a second study, on human thymus T cells.

Sequencing was carried out using thymocytes. Receptors originate from a boy under two years old with a congenital heart defect. Donor details come from another sample of the same person, matched by shared clones.

The J gene is TRBJ1-2, the V gene TRBV15; 12 positions match TRBD1. This CDR3 contains 15 residues. Germline V CDR1 and CDR2: LNHNV, YYDKDF (reference sequence). V shed 0 bases and J 11 bases; nucleotides not matched to a gene: 7. The CDR3 spells CATSREPGQGAEYTF. As DNA, the CDR3 is TGTGCCACCAGCAGAGAGCCGGGACAGGGGGCTGAATACACCTTC.

This clone occurred a few times. The gene calls are TRBV14 and TRBJ1-1; 7 bases are a match to TRBD1. The CDR3 runs to 14 residues. J was trimmed by 10 bases and V by 1 base; bases with no gene match: 9. Per the germline V gene, CDR1 is SGHDN and CDR2 is FVKESK. The CDR3 region is CASSQVKGGYVAFF. The CDR3 DNA is TGTGCCAGCAGCCAAGTTAAAGGGGGCTACGTAGCTTTCTTT. The full variable domain, its missing parts supplied by reference TRBV14 and TRBJ1-1, is EAGVTQFPSHSVIEKGQTVTLRCDPISGHDNLYWYRRVMGKEIKFLLHFVKESKQDESGMPNNRFLAERTGGTYSTLKVQPAELEDSGVYFCASSQVKGGYVAFFGQGTRLTVV.

V and J are TRBV27 and TRBJ2-4; TRBD2 aligns across 11 bases. The germline gives CDR1 MNHEY, CDR2 SMNVEV (reference sequence). The V segment lost 5 bases and the J segment 9 bases; nucleotides outside the gene matches: 6. This CDR3 is 14 amino acids long. CDR3 DNA: TGTGCCAGCAGTGGGACTAGCGGCAGTAGCATTCAGTACTTC. Protein: CASSGTSGSSIQYF.

The V and J genes are TRBV11-2 and TRBJ2-2; the D gene is possibly TRBD1 (5 bases). The CDR3 has 17 amino acids. V lost 2 bases and J lost 4, with 17 bases in between. Germline lookup yields CDR1 SGHAT and CDR2 FQNNGV. CDR3 in DNA: TGTGCCAGCAGCTTACCCCCAGGACCCCAGGGCACCGGGGAGCTGTTTTTT. This sequence encodes CASSLPPGPQGTGELFF.

This clone was found a few times. V is TRBV28 and J is TRBJ1-2; TRBD1 might be the D (5 bases). Germline CDR1 reads MDHEN; CDR2 reads SYDVKM. There are 13 residues in the CDR3. The V and J ends lost 2 bases and 8 bases respectively, with 12 bases between them. The CDR3 bases are TGTGCCAGCAGTTTAAGCAGGGTATGGGGCTACACCTTC. Protein: CASSLSRVWGYTF.

The V gene is TRBV2, the J gene TRBJ2-7; TRBD1 matches 10 bases. The CDR3 loop spans 13 amino acids. With 6 bases clipped from V and 5 bases from J, the junction kept 4 bases outside the gene matches. Germline CDR1 SNHLY, CDR2 FYNNEI. Written as DNA, the CDR3 is TGTGCCAGCAGGGGGGACAGGGGAAACGAGCAGTACTTC. Residues: CASRGDRGNEQYF.

DNA of the CDR3: TGTGCCAGTAGTAATTCGAGGACATACTCCGATCTCGGCTATGGCTACACCTTC. This sequence encodes CASSNSRTYSDLGYGYTF. This chain uses TRBV19 with TRBJ1-2; possible D gene TRBD1, 5 bases. With 4 bases removed from V and 4 bases from J, the gap between germline ends came to 25 bases. Germline-derived CDR1 and CDR2 are LNHDA and SQIVND (reference sequence). This CDR3 is 18 amino acids long.

The chain is built from TRBV7-9 and TRBJ2-7; a possible D gene is TRBD2 (6 bases). The CDR3 has 13 amino acids. CDR1 SEHNR and CDR2 FQNEAQ come from the germline V gene (reference sequence). V shed 3 bases and J shed 6 bases, with 12 bases lying between them. DNA for the CDR3: TGTGCCAGCAGCTTGGAGGGTGTGGGCGAGCAGTACTTC. Residues: CASSLEGVGEQYF.

This chain connects TRBV7-2 to TRBJ1-1; D may be TRBD1 (5 bases). V was clipped by 1 base and J by 11 bases, with 11 bases between them. The V gene's germline CDR1 is SGHTA and CDR2 FQGNSA. This CDR3 spans 12 amino acids. CDR3 DNA sequence: TGTGCCAGCAGCTTAGGGGCAGGGAGGGCTTTCTTT. Translated: CASSLGAGRAFF.

This clone was detected only once. CDR3 region: CASSEDNRLGSARGGELFF. The CDR3 DNA follows: TGTGCCAGCAGTGAAGATAATAGACTCGGCTCGGCTCGGGGCGGGGAGCTGTTTTTT. The rearrangement links TRBV6-1 to TRBJ2-2; a weak D match, TRBD2 (5 bases). The CDR3 has 19 amino acids. V lost 1 base, J lost 7 bases, and 25 bases lay in between. The V gene's germline CDR1 is MNHNS and CDR2 SASEGT.

V usage is TRBV14 and J usage is TRBJ2-3; D possibly corresponds to TRBD2 (6 bases). Germline CDR1 is SGHDN and CDR2 is FVKESK. V lost 3 bases to trimming and J lost 4 bases, with 14 bases between them. The CDR3 is 15 residues long. In DNA, the CDR3 is TGTGCCAGCAGCCAGCGCCCGGGACTTGCAGATACGCAGTATTTT. It specifies CASSQRPGLADTQYF.

The chain combines TRBV23-1 with TRBJ2-3, with 15 bases matching TRBD2. TRBV23-1 falls under the ORF class, with uncertain function. The CDR3 extends over 17 amino acids. J lost 6 bases, V lost 4 bases, and 8 bases had no gene match. This CDR3 reads CASSPRTSGRAEDTQYF. CDR3 in DNA: TGCGCCAGCAGTCCGAGGACTAGCGGGAGGGCCGAGGATACGCAGTATTTT.

Only a few counts were recorded for this clone. The chain uses TRBV18 and TRBJ1-1, with 7 bases aligning to TRBD1. J gave up 0 bases and V 6 bases, and 7 bases lay outside the gene matches. There are 15 residues in the CDR3. Looked up from germline, CDR1 is KGHSH and CDR2 is LQKENI. CDR3 coding DNA: TGTGCCAGCTCGCGCCGGGACAGTGTGAACACTGAAGCTTTCTTT. This sequence encodes CASSRRDSVNTEAFF.

The V and J genes are TRBV5-4 and TRBJ1-2, with D unresolved. This CDR3 spans 15 amino acids. V gave up 6 bases and J gave up 4 bases, with 19 bases separating them. Germline V gene lookup returns CDR1 SGHNT and CDR2 YYREEE (reference sequence). The CDR3 nucleotides read TGTGCCAGCACCAGAGTCGGGGTTTGGAGCTATGGCTACACCTTC. Protein: CASTRVGVWSYGYTF. Full variable domain (missing parts from reference TRBV5-4 and TRBJ1-2): ETGVTQSPTHLIKTRGQQVTLRCSSQSGHNTVSWYQQALGQGPQFIFQYYREEENGRGNFPPRFSGLQFPNYSSELNVNALELDDSALYLCASTRVGVWSYGYTFGSGTRLTVV.

The V gene is TRBV10-2, the J gene TRBJ1-1, with 9 nucleotides matching TRBD1. The CDR3 covers 16 residues. Germline CDR1 WSHSY, CDR2 SAAADI. V was clipped by 10 bases and J by 0 bases; unmatched bases: 12. CDR3 in DNA: TGCGCCACCCTACGGACAGGGGCGACCATGAACACTGAAGCTTTCTTT. The encoded protein is CATLRTGATMNTEAFF.

The rearrangement joins TRBV15 to TRBJ2-4, with D perhaps TRBD2 (5 bases). Germline V gives CDR1 LNHNV, CDR2 YYDKDF (reference sequence). V shed 0 bases and J shed 0 bases, with 18 bases lying between them. This CDR3 region has 19 residues. For the CDR3, the DNA is TGTGCCACCAGCAGAGAGAGGGCAGAACCGAGGTTAGCCAAAAACATTCAGTACTTC. It translates to CATSRERAEPRLAKNIQYF. Full variable domain (outside the CDR3, taken from reference TRBV15 and TRBJ2-4): DAMVIQNPRYQVTQFGKPVTLSCSQTLNHNVMYWYQQKSSQAPKLLFHYYDKDFNNEADTPDNFQSRRPNTSFCFLDIRSPGLGDTAMYLCATSRERAEPRLAKNIQYFGAGTRLSVL.

The chain combines TRBV28 with TRBJ2-1; D perhaps matches TRBD2 (5 bases). The germline gives CDR1 MDHEN, CDR2 SYDVKM. V was clipped by 6 bases and J by 5 bases, with 23 bases between them. This CDR3 spans 17 amino acids. The CDR3 DNA sequence: TGTGCCAGCAGCCCCGTCCGGGCACCCTTCGGGGACAATGAGCAGTTCTTC. Amino acids: CASSPVRAPFGDNEQFF.

The chain uses TRBV28 and TRBJ2-7; 15 nucleotides agree with TRBD2. This CDR3 has 16 residues. V was clipped by 4 bases and J by 7 bases; unmatched bases: 8. The germline V gene has CDR1 MDHEN and CDR2 SYDVKM. CDR3 coding DNA: TGTGCCAGCAGTTCCGGACTAGCGGGAGGGCCCGGGGAGCAGTACTTC. Its translation is CASSSGLAGGPGEQYF.

This clone was seen only a few times. The chain is built from TRBV30 and TRBJ2-5, with D tentatively TRBD1 (6 bases). Germline V CDR1 and CDR2: GTSNPN, SVGIG (reference sequence). The CDR3 runs to 17 residues. The ends were cut back, 0 bases at V and 2 bases at J, with 19 bases in the middle. Here the CDR3 DNA reads TGTGCCTGGAGTGTAGACCCCAAGACAGGATATCAAGAGACCCAGTACTTC. Encoded protein: CAWSVDPKTGYQETQYF.

The V and J genes are TRBV11-2 and TRBJ2-7; possibly TRBD1 for D (6 bases). Germline loops: CDR1 SGHAT, CDR2 FQNNGV. The V gene lost 1 base and the J gene lost 0 bases, with 13 bases spanning the gap. The CDR3 covers 16 residues. Here the CDR3 DNA reads TGTGCCAGCAGCTTAGGGTTAGGACAGCCCTCCTACGAGCAGTACTTC. It translates to CASSLGLGQPSYEQYF. The entire variable domain, with the rest obtained from reference TRBV11-2 and TRBJ2-7, is as follows: EAGVAQSPRYKIIEKRQSVAFWCNPISGHATLYWYQQILGQGPKLLIQFQNNGVVDDSQLPKDRFSAERLKGVDSTLKIQPAKLEDSAVYLCASSLGLGQPSYEQYFGPGTRLTVT.

The chain combines TRBV5-5 with TRBJ2-7, with 9 bases matching TRBD2. The CDR3 runs 14 residues. Trimming at V came to 4 bases and at J to 6 bases, leaving 8 bases not matched to a gene. The germline V gene encodes CDR1 SGHKS and CDR2 YYEKEE (reference sequence). Written as DNA, the CDR3 is TGTGCCAGCAGCCGAGGGACTAGCTCGCGCGAGCAGTACTTC. It yields the protein CASSRGTSSREQYF.

DNA for the CDR3: TGTGCCAGCAGCGGAGGGCAGGGGGCGGGTGGAAACACCATATATTTT. The encoded protein is CASSGGQGAGGNTIYF. The chain has TRBV13 and TRBJ1-3, with 8 bases lining up with TRBD1. V shed 5 bases and J 3 bases; nucleotides not matched to a gene: 9. The CDR3 has 16 amino acids. Germline CDR1 is PRHDT and CDR2 is FYEKMQ (reference sequence).